This T cell receptor beta chain was sequenced for a study of radiotherapy plus CTLA-4 blockade in lung cancer. Whole-study results and caveats: Per reports, early blood T cell clone dynamics, plus interferon-beta, forecast response most strongly. Radiotherapy with ipilimumab was followed by blood expansion of tumor-derived clones.

Clones were read by immunoSEQ multiplex PCR, and TCRdb kept only the in-frame ones, dropping some. The data show some 110,000 clones, approximately 77% seen once. CTLA-4 blockade with ipilimumab, together with focal radiation, was given to patients with chemo-refractory metastatic non-small-cell lung cancer. The V and J ends lost 7 bases and 14 bases respectively, with 15 bases between them. The CDR3 runs to 11 residues. Germline-derived CDR1 and CDR2 are DFQATT and SNEGSKA (reference sequence). As concerns this clone: Its antigen remains unknown.

Sample: peripheral blood, taken from a patient treated with radiotherapy plus ipilimumab. This clonotype originated in a human donor with non-small cell lung cancer that progressed on radiotherapy plus ipilimumab. Some clones in this sample may be carry-over from other donors' samples. This rearrangement joins TRBV20-1 to TRBJ1-6; a weak D match, TRBD1 (6 bases). The CDR3 nucleotides are TGCAGTGGATCACAGGGAGCGTCCCTCCACTTT. Translated, it gives CSGSQGASLHF.